Presented here are 32 T cell receptor beta chains from one specimen sequenced in a study of T cell repertoires in cytomegalovirus infection. MiXCR was run by TCRdb on the reads, yielding one entry per CDR3 protein. The sample yields about 740,000 distinct CDR3 sequences, about 40% seen once. The sample taken for sequencing was PBMCs. These receptor sequences come from a human donor in good health (CMV status not recorded). Some clones in this sample may be carry-over from other donors' samples.

This clonotype appeared many times. This chain uses TRBV7-2 with TRBJ2-5; D perhaps matches TRBD2 (7 bases). This CDR3 is 17 amino acids long. Germline V lookup: CDR1 SGHTA, CDR2 FQGNSA. V was clipped by 4 bases and J by 4 bases, with 22 bases between them. The CDR3 loop is CASSSHQPGGIGETQYF. Here the CDR3 DNA reads TGTGCCAGCAGCTCCCACCAACCGGGGGGCATCGGAGAGACCCAGTACTTC.

This clonotype came up once. The CDR3 DNA follows: TGTGCCAGCACTACTCCGGGACATATTCTCGAGCAGTACTTC. This encodes CASTTPGHILEQYF. The chain uses TRBV12-3 or TRBV12-4 and TRBJ2-7, with D tentatively TRBD1 (6 bases). Trimming left V 7 bases short and J 6 bases short, with 19 bases between. This CDR3 is 14 amino acids long.

This clonotype has at least ten counts. The chain carries TRBV7-2 and TRBJ2-1; perhaps D is TRBD1 or TRBD2 (6 bases each). Germline CDR1 SGHTA, CDR2 FQGNSA. V gave up 8 bases and J gave up 8 bases, with 19 bases separating them. The length of the CDR3 is 14 residues. The CDR3 nucleotides read TGTGCCAGCCGCATCGGGGGCTTAGCGGATGAGCAGTTCTTC. Residues: CASRIGGLADEQFF.

This clonotype appeared many times. V gene TRBV24-1 combines with J gene TRBJ2-7, with D tentatively TRBD2 (5 bases). CDR1 is KGHDR, CDR2 SFDVKD, per germline. The CDR3 length is 10 residues. CDR3 sequence: CAPGYYEQYF. CDR3 coding DNA: TGTGCACCGGGATACTACGAGCAGTACTTC.

This clonotype was seen ten or more times. The V call is TRBV7-9, the J call TRBJ2-7; TRBD1 matches at 8 bases. The V and J ends lost 6 bases and 7 bases, in that order; junction bases with no gene match: 14. This CDR3 contains 15 residues. CDR1 and CDR2 (germline): SEHNR, FQNEAQ (reference sequence). CDR3 amino acids: CASSAHRGLADEQYF. In DNA, the CDR3 is TGTGCCAGCAGTGCACACAGGGGGTTGGCCGATGAGCAGTACTTC.

This clonotype was recorded a few times. The chain couples TRBV10-3 to TRBJ2-1, with a possible D match to TRBD2 (5 bases). Germline values: CDR1 ENHRY, CDR2 SYGVKD. V was pared by 0 bases and J by 2 bases, with 11 bases between. The CDR3 is made up of 16 amino acids. CDR3 amino acids: CAISESGGPTYNEQFF. CDR3 DNA: TGTGCCATCAGTGAGTCTGGCGGGCCTACCTACAATGAGCAGTTCTTC.

The chain recombines TRBV19 with TRBJ1-5, with 9 bases fitting TRBD1. The V segment lost 0 bases and the J segment 0 bases; nucleotides outside the gene matches: 9. Germline assignment: CDR1 LNHDA and CDR2 SQIVND (reference sequence). The length of the CDR3 is 19 residues. CDR3 DNA sequence: TGTGCCAGTAGTATAGATGGGACAGGGACGACCGATAGCAATCAGCCCCAGCATTTT. The encoded protein is CASSIDGTGTTDSNQPQHF.

V is TRBV6-6 and J is TRBJ1-2, with D possibly being TRBD1 (6 bases). V was trimmed by 6 bases and J by 3 bases, leaving 14 bases between them. CDR3 length: 14 amino acids. CDR1 is MNHNY and CDR2 is SVGAGI in the germline V gene (reference sequence). CDR3 residues: CASSPQGYDYGYTF. CDR3 nucleotides: TGTGCCAGCAGCCCACAGGGTTATGACTATGGCTACACCTTC.

There are a few counts of this clonotype. CDR3 nucleotide sequence: TGTGCCAGCAGTCCCGGGACAGGTACACTTATGAACACTGAAGCTTTCTTT. Amino acid sequence: CASSPGTGTLMNTEAFF. V gene TRBV11-2 combines with J gene TRBJ1-1; 8 nucleotides agree with TRBD1. Trimming took 6 bases from V and 0 from J; bases not matched to a gene: 12. The CDR3 totals 17 residues. Per germline, CDR1 SGHAT and CDR2 FQNNGV. Filled out from reference TRBV11-2 and TRBJ1-1, the complete variable domain reads EAGVAQSPRYKIIEKRQSVAFWCNPISGHATLYWYQQILGQGPKLLIQFQNNGVVDDSQLPKDRFSAERLKGVDSTLKIQPAKLEDSAVYLCASSPGTGTLMNTEAFFGQGTRLTVV.

This clonotype was counted once. The CDR3 is CASSLASLYKETQYF. The CDR3 DNA sequence: TGTGCCAGCAGTTTAGCGTCCCTATATAAAGAGACCCAGTACTTC. The rearrangement uses TRBV28 and TRBJ2-5; D ambiguous. The CDR3 sequence is 15 residues long. Germline V gives CDR1 MDHEN, CDR2 SYDVKM. Trimming left V 2 bases short and J 3 bases short, with 13 bases between.

This clonotype was seen a few times. This CDR3 reads CASSPRSDGSPRNTGELFF. Written as DNA, the CDR3 is TGTGCCAGCAGCCCCAGATCAGACGGCTCCCCACGTAACACCGGGGAGCTGTTTTTT. The chain combines TRBV9 with TRBJ2-2; D is undetermined. Germline assignment: CDR1 SGDLS and CDR2 YYNGEE. The ends were cut back, 4 bases at V and 2 bases at J, with 24 bases in the middle. The CDR3 is 19 residues long.

This clonotype has only a few counts. The chain recombines TRBV7-3 with TRBJ2-2; no reliable D call. Germline CDR1 and CDR2: SGHTA and FQGTGA. V gave up 1 base and J gave up 1 base, with 7 bases separating them. This CDR3 has 15 amino acids. CDR3 sequence reads: CASSLNSRNTGELFF. CDR3 bases: TGTGCCAGCAGCTTAAACAGCAGGAACACCGGGGAGCTGTTTTTT.

This chain uses TRBV6-5 with TRBJ2-2, with unresolved D. The V gene lost 5 bases and the J gene lost 1 base, with 8 bases spanning the gap. This CDR3 has 14 amino acids. Germline assignment: CDR1 MNHEY and CDR2 SVGAGI. DNA of the CDR3: TGTGCCAGCAGTCGATTTCTGAACACCGGGGAGCTGTTTTTT. Amino acid sequence: CASSRFLNTGELFF.

This clonotype was observed a few times. The rearrangement uses TRBV7-2 and TRBJ2-5; TRBD1 or TRBD2 may be the D gene (6 bases each). Germline CDR1 is SGHTA and CDR2 is FQGNSA. The length of the CDR3 is 18 residues. V lost 5 bases, J lost 2 bases, and 24 bases lay in between. CDR3 in DNA: TGTGCCAGCAGCCCCAGGAGGGGGGCCAGTTGGGTACAAGAGACCCAGTACTTC. Translated: CASSPRRGASWVQETQYF.

The chain links TRBV28 to TRBJ2-5, with TRBD2 identical over 9 bases. Germline V gene sequence: CDR1 MDHEN, CDR2 SYDVKM. J was trimmed by 5 bases and V by 6 bases; bases with no gene match: 7. The CDR3 runs to 14 residues. The CDR3 region has the DNA TGTGCCAGCAGCCTAGCGGGGAGGGGTGAGACCCAGTACTTC. This gives the protein CASSLAGRGETQYF.

This clonotype was counted between two and nine times. The gene calls are TRBV2 and TRBJ1-1; 9 bases line up with TRBD1. Per the germline V gene, CDR1 is SNHLY and CDR2 is FYNNEI. J was trimmed by 6 bases and V by 6 bases; bases with no gene match: 14. This CDR3 has 16 amino acids. The DNA for the CDR3 is TGTGCCAGCAGGGTTGGCCCGGGACAGGGTGCTCCTGAAGCTTTCTTT. Translated, it gives CASRVGPGQGAPEAFF. Complete variable domain (other parts from reference TRBV2 and TRBJ1-1): EPEVTQTPSHQVTQMGQEVILRCVPISNHLYFYWYRQILGQKVEFLVSFYNNEISEKSEIFDDQFSVERPDGSNFTLKIRSTKLEDSAMYFCASRVGPGQGAPEAFFGQGTRLTVV.

This chain links TRBV6-5 with TRBJ1-2, with D perhaps matching TRBD1 (5 bases). V was shortened by 8 bases and J by 4 bases, with 8 bases between the two germline ends. This CDR3 spans 11 amino acids. Germline V lookup: CDR1 MNHEY, CDR2 SVGAGI. CDR3 region: CASSGAYGYTF. CDR3 bases: TGTGCCAGCTCCGGGGCCTATGGCTACACCTTC.

V is TRBV5-1 and J is TRBJ2-7, with D uncertain. Trimming took 3 bases from V and 1 from J, leaving 11 bases between them. The CDR3 consists of 14 residues. Germline assignment: CDR1 SGHRS and CDR2 YFSETQ. The CDR3 protein is CASSWAAASYEQYF. CDR3 bases: TGCGCCAGCAGCTGGGCGGCGGCTTCCTACGAGCAGTACTTC.

The sample holds one count of this clonotype. A read error may account for a junction end that differs from germline. The chain recombines TRBV7-2 with TRBJ2-7, with 10 nucleotides matching TRBD1. The length of the CDR3 is 13 residues. The germline V gene has CDR1 SGHTA and CDR2 FQGNSA. The CDR3 spells CVSSRTGGYEQYF. The CDR3 bases are TGTGTCAGCAGCCGGACAGGGGGCTACGAGCAGTACTTC.

This clonotype was picked up many times. The V call is TRBV7-6, the J call TRBJ2-1, with 7 bases fitting TRBD2. V gave up 2 bases and J gave up 9 bases; unmatched junction bases: 16. CDR3 length equals 17 residues. Germline loops: CDR1 SGHVS, CDR2 FNYEAQ. As DNA, the CDR3 is TGTGCCAGCAGCTTATTGGCGGTTTTGCGGGAGAGGGGTGAGCAGTTCTTC. As protein: CASSLLAVLRERGEQFF.

This clonotype came up a few times. This chain uses TRBV28 with TRBJ2-5; weak D call: TRBD1 (6 bases). This CDR3 region has 13 residues. V was clipped by 7 bases and J by 5 bases, with 14 bases between them. The germline CDR1 and CDR2 sequences are MDHEN and SYDVKM. The CDR3 nucleotides read TGTGCCAGCACCCCAACAGGGTTCGAGACCCAGTACTTC. Translation: CASTPTGFETQYF. The variable domain in full, with the rest retrieved from reference TRBV28 and TRBJ2-5, is DVKVTQSSRYLVKRTGEKVFLECVQDMDHENMFWYRQDPGLGLRLIYFSYDVKMKEKGDIPEGYSVSREKKERFSLILESASTNQTSMYLCASTPTGFETQYFGPGTRLLVL.

This clonotype was detected once. Sequence at one end of the junction differs from germline and may be a read error. The rearrangement uses TRBV10-3 and TRBJ2-5; 7 positions agree with TRBD1. The CDR3 spans 14 residues. The germline V gene encodes CDR1 ENHRY and CDR2 SYGVKD. CDR3 nucleotides: TGTGCCCTCAGTGAAGCTACAGGGGACGAGACCCAGTACTTC. Residues: CALSEATGDETQYF.

The chain uses TRBV28 and TRBJ1-1; TRBD1 aligns across 7 bases. V lost 5 bases, J lost 12 bases, and 9 bases stayed unmatched. Germline assignment: CDR1 MDHEN and CDR2 SYDVKM. The CDR3 is 12 amino acids. The CDR3 nucleotides are TGTGCCAGCAGTCCCAACAGGGGAAAGTCTTTCTTT. Amino acids: CASSPNRGKSFF. The full variable domain, in which reference TRBV28 and TRBJ1-1 provide the parts outside the CDR3, is DVKVTQSSRYLVKRTGEKVFLECVQDMDHENMFWYRQDPGLGLRLIYFSYDVKMKEKGDIPEGYSVSREKKERFSLILESASTNQTSMYLCASSPNRGKSFFGQGTRLTVV.

This clonotype was counted at least ten times. The J gene is TRBJ2-4, the V gene TRBV6-6; D unresolved. The V gene lost 1 base and the J gene lost 9 bases, with 16 bases spanning the gap. The CDR3 has 15 residues. The germline V gene has CDR1 MNHNY and CDR2 SVGAGI (reference sequence). CDR3 DNA: TGTGCCAGCAGTTACTTGGGCCACGACGCCGCCATTCAGTACTTC. The encoded protein is CASSYLGHDAAIQYF.

Turning to this clonotype: It may be a read error: a sequence one base away is much more abundant. V usage is TRBV7-6 and J usage is TRBJ1-1; no definite D call. Germline loops: CDR1 SGHVS, CDR2 FNYEAQ. V shed 1 base and J shed 1 base, with 7 bases lying between them. The length of the CDR3 is 14 residues. CDR3 nucleotides: TGTGCCAGCAGCTTAGGTTCCGCGAACACTGAAGCTTTCTTT. This gives the protein CASSLGSANTEAFF.

This clonotype was detected ten times or more. The chain joins TRBV6-5 to TRBJ2-2; TRBD2 agrees at 7 bases. CDR1 and CDR2 from the germline V gene are MNHEY and SVGAGI. Trimming took 2 bases from V and 1 from J; bases not matched to a gene: 1. The CDR3 has 15 residues. CDR3 region: CASSYLAVNTGELFF. In DNA, the CDR3 is TGTGCCAGCAGTTACCTAGCGGTGAACACCGGGGAGCTGTTTTTT.

In this sample, this clonotype turned up a few times. The rearrangement joins TRBV19 to TRBJ1-2; the D gene is possibly TRBD1 (6 bases). Germline CDR1 reads LNHDA; CDR2 reads SQIVND (reference sequence). Deletions cut 5 bases from V and 1 base from J, with 17 bases between. CDR3 length: 16 amino acids. This CDR3 reads CASSLFPDRSNYGYTF. The CDR3 coding sequence is TGTGCCAGTAGTCTATTCCCGGACAGAAGTAACTATGGCTACACCTTC.

The chain is built from TRBV4-2 and TRBJ2-2; the D gene is possibly TRBD1 (5 bases). The CDR3 has 16 amino acids. V shed 3 bases and J shed 6 bases, with 17 bases lying between them. Germline V gives CDR1 LGHNA, CDR2 YNFKEQ. CDR3 loop: CASSQGPRRAAGELFF. CDR3 nucleotides: TGTGCCAGCAGCCAGGGGCCTCGTCGGGCGGCCGGGGAGCTGTTTTTT.

This clonotype was counted a single time. Being one base from a much bigger clone, this may be a read error. The rearrangement joins TRBV4-1 to TRBJ2-5; 13 positions agree with TRBD2. CDR3 length: 16 amino acids. Germline V lookup: CDR1 MGHRA, CDR2 YSYEKL. The CDR3 sequence: CASSKGLAGFEETQYF. As DNA, the CDR3 is TGTGCCAGCAGCAAGGGACTAGCGGGGTTCGAGGAGACCCAGTACTTC.

This chain connects TRBV7-9 to TRBJ2-1; a weak D match, TRBD1 (5 bases). Germline V CDR1 and CDR2: SEHNR, FQNEAQ (reference sequence). The CDR3 consists of 19 residues. CDR3 residues: CSISPPLPLGAFSYNEQFF. The CDR3, as DNA: TGTTCCATCAGCCCCCCCCTCCCGCTTGGGGCTTTCTCCTACAATGAGCAGTTCTTC.

As regards this clonotype: One base away lies a much larger clone, so this may be a sequencing read error. The chain couples TRBV15 to TRBJ1-6; no clear D gene. Germline-derived CDR1 and CDR2 are LNHNV and YYDKDF (reference sequence). V dropped 0 bases and J dropped 8 bases, with 5 bases sitting between them. The CDR3 spans 13 residues. CDR3 loop: CATSRDQYSPLHF. The CDR3 DNA is TGTGCCACCAGCAGAGATCAGTATTCACCCCTCCACTTT.

CDR3 in DNA: TGTGCCAGCAGTTTTAGTGGGGGGGGGCTGCGGAGCAATCAGCCCCAGCATTTT. Its protein product is CASSFSGGGLRSNQPQHF. This rearrangement joins TRBV12-3 or TRBV12-4 to TRBJ1-5; tentatively, D is TRBD1 (6 bases). This CDR3 has 18 residues. The V gene lost 3 bases and the J gene lost 1 base, with 19 bases spanning the gap.